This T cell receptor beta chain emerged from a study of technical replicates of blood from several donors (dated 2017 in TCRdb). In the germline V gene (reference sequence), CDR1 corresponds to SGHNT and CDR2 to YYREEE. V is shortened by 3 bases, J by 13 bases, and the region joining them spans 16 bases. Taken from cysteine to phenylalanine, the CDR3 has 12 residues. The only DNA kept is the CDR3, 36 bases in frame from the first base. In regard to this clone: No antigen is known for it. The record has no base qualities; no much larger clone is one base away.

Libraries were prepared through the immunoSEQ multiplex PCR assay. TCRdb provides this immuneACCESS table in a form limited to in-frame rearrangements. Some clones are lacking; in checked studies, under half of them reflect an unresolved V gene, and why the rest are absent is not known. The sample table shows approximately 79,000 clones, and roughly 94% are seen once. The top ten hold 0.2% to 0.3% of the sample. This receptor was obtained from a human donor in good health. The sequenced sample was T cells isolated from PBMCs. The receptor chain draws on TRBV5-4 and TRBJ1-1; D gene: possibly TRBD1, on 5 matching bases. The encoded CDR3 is CASSSDSGEDFF. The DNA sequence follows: TGTGCCAGCAGCTCGGACTCGGGGGAGGATTTCTTT.